The entry below describes one T cell receptor beta chain. Method: immunoSEQ multiplex PCR; TCRdb's copy keeps in-frame clones and lacks some. In the table there are more than 95,000 clones, roughly four fifths of which are singletons. This record comes from a study of blood T cell repertoires in COVID-19. Whole-study context: In each case, the material was cDNA or gDNA derived from T cells, B-cell-depleted T cells, or PBMCs.

Germline V lookup: CDR1 SGHTA, CDR2 FQGTGA. This CDR3 contains 14 residues. Trimming pared 7 bases from V and 7 bases from J, leaving 16 bases between. The J gene is TRBJ2-2, the V gene TRBV7-3; a possible D gene is TRBD2 (6 bases). The sequenced sample was peripheral blood. This receptor was identified in a man aged 60 to 75 with acute or convalescent COVID-19. CDR3 bases: TGTGCCAGCACCTTTTCCGGGGGTAACGGGGAGCTGTTTTTT. It is translated as CASTFSGGNGELFF.